The entry below describes one T cell receptor beta chain. What it binds is not known. Germline V gene lookup returns CDR1 MDHEN and CDR2 SYDVKM. CDR3 length: 14 amino acids. J lost 0 bases, V lost 4 bases, and 2 bases had no gene match. Libraries were prepared by immunoSEQ multiplex PCR; TCRdb keeps only in-frame clonotypes and omits some of them. In the table there are 45,000 to 60,000 clones, 90% to 95% of which are singletons. This sample is part of a study of graft-versus-host responses after intestinal transplantation. Study information: Once they had received anti-thymocyte globulin induction, all recipients took tacrolimus and steroids for roughly three years. Study observations and caveats: Researchers found GvH clones in recipient marrow, and some showed up first in ileum or blood.

The sequenced sample was unstimulated CD8+ T cells sorted from spleen or lymph node cells, obtained before transplant. The V call is TRBV28, the J call TRBJ1-1, with TRBD1 matching 7 bases. This TCR derives from a human donor who was the organ donor for an intestinal transplant. This chain's CDR3 is CASSSGTVNTEAFF. In nucleotides, the CDR3 is TGTGCCAGCAGTTCGGGGACAGTGAACACTGAAGCTTTCTTT. Full variable domain (outside the CDR3, taken from reference TRBV28 and TRBJ1-1): DVKVTQSSRYLVKRTGEKVFLECVQDMDHENMFWYRQDPGLGLRLIYFSYDVKMKEKGDIPEGYSVSREKKERFSLILESASTNQTSMYLCASSSGTVNTEAFFGQGTRLTVV.